Below, 23 T cell receptor beta chains from the same sample are listed, as sequenced in a study of a mutant IDH1 vaccine in newly diagnosed glioma. Time point defined: baseline, week 1 (first vaccination visit). Documented treatment: pre-vaccination baseline after standard-of-care therapy. Sequenced by immunoSEQ multiplex PCR; TCRdb stores in-frame clones only, minus some. The sample records about 88,000 clones, over 75% being singletons. The sequencing used PBMCs, collected from a glioma patient treated with radiotherapy, temozolomide or both. The receptor source for this set is a man aged 35 to 55 with glioma. Some clones in this sample may be carry-over from other donors' samples.

The rearrangement uses TRBV5-1 and TRBJ2-3; TRBD2 might be the D (6 bases). The germline V gene encodes CDR1 SGHRS and CDR2 YFSETQ. The V and J ends lost 4 bases and 0 bases respectively, with 9 bases between them. This CDR3 has 14 residues. CDR3 protein: CASSPGRSTDTQYF. The CDR3 DNA follows: TGCGCCAGCAGCCCAGGGAGGAGCACAGATACGCAGTATTTT.

This clone was detected only a few times. This chain uses TRBV6-1 with TRBJ1-1; 7 bases align to TRBD1. Germline V gene data show CDR1 as MNHNS and CDR2 as SASEGT. J lost 2 bases, V lost 6 bases, and 6 bases had no gene match. The CDR3 is made up of 14 amino acids. CDR3 sequence reads: CASRIDRANTEAFF. DNA for the CDR3: TGTGCCAGCAGGATAGACAGGGCTAACACTGAAGCTTTCTTT.

CDR3 in amino acids: CAISEGNNQPQHF. The CDR3 DNA reads as TGTGCCATCAGTGAGGGCAACAATCAGCCCCAGCATTTT. V gene TRBV10-3 combines with J gene TRBJ1-5; D not certain. Between the trimmed V and J ends, which lost 2 bases and 3 bases, there was a span of 5 bases. The germline CDR1 and CDR2 sequences are ENHRY and SYGVKD. The CDR3 is 13 residues long.

V gene TRBV7-6 combines with J gene TRBJ2-5, with TRBD1 identical over 7 bases. The DNA end is more similar to TRBJ2-7, so the J call may be wrong. CDR1 SGHVS and CDR2 FNYEAQ come from the germline V gene. CDR3 size: 15 residues. CDR3 loop: CASSLGQGITYEQYF. For the CDR3, the DNA is TGTGCCAGCAGCTTAGGACAGGGAATAACCTACGAGCAGTACTTC.

The chain is built from TRBV19 and TRBJ1-1; D gene ambiguous. Germline CDR1 reads LNHDA; CDR2 reads SQIVND (reference sequence). Trimming left V 7 bases short and J 4 bases short, with 13 bases between. The CDR3 covers 13 residues. The CDR3 nucleotides read TGTGCCAGTACCACGGGGAGAGGCACTGAAGCTTTCTTT. Its protein is CASTTGRGTEAFF.

V usage is TRBV4-1 and J usage is TRBJ1-1, with a tentative D call TRBD1 (6 bases). The CDR3 length is 17 residues. V was shortened by 1 base and J by 4 bases, with 19 bases between the two germline ends. Germline V lookup: CDR1 MGHRA, CDR2 YSYEKL. CDR3 amino acids: CASSQGGASRIGTEAFF. The CDR3 DNA reads as TGCGCCAGCAGCCAAGGGGGGGCGTCGAGGATTGGCACTGAAGCTTTCTTT.

The rearrangement links TRBV15 to TRBJ1-6; D uncertain. Per the germline V gene, CDR1 is LNHNV and CDR2 is YYDKDF (reference sequence). V was shortened by 5 bases and J by 0 bases, with 5 bases between the two germline ends. The CDR3 runs 14 residues. CDR3 in DNA: TGTGCCACCAGCCGAAGCTCCTATAATTCACCCCTCCACTTT. Its translation is CATSRSSYNSPLHF.

This clone appeared a few times. This sequence joins TRBV4-1 and TRBJ2-7, with 11 bases fitting TRBD1. Germline V CDR1 and CDR2: MGHRA, YSYEKL. The J segment lost 4 bases and the V segment lost 2 bases, leaving 10 bases of the junction unmatched. The CDR3 has 17 amino acids. The CDR3 reads CASSQTDLGTGGYEQYF. Written as DNA, the CDR3 is TGCGCCAGCAGCCAAACCGACCTGGGGACAGGGGGATACGAGCAGTACTTC.

As concerns this clone: The junction departs from the called germline gene at one end, perhaps through a read error. The chain has TRBV13 and TRBJ1-4, with a weak D call TRBD1 (5 bases). The length of the CDR3 is 14 residues. Germline CDR1 PRHDT, CDR2 FYEKMQ (reference sequence). CDR3 amino acids: CASSSGLSNEKLFF. The CDR3 coding sequence is TGTGCCAGTAGCTCGGGACTCTCTAATGAAAAACTGTTTTTT. The full variable domain, in which reference TRBV13 and TRBJ1-4 provide the parts outside the CDR3, is AAGVIQSPRHLIKEKRETATLKCYPIPRHDTVYWYQQGPGQDPQFLISFYEKMQSDKGSIPDRFSAQQFSDYHSELNMSSLELGDSALYFCASSSGLSNEKLFFGSGTQLSVL.

The rearrangement uses TRBV6-6 and TRBJ2-2, with 7 positions matching TRBD2. Losses at the gene ends were 6 bases for V and 1 base for J; bases not matched to a gene: 5. Looked up from germline, CDR1 is MNHNY and CDR2 is SVGAGI (reference sequence). The length of the CDR3 is 15 residues. The CDR3 DNA follows: TGTGCCAGCAGCAGACTAGCCCTGAACACCGGGGAGCTGTTTTTT. Its translation: CASSRLALNTGELFF.

The V call is TRBV7-9, the J call TRBJ2-5, with unresolved D. The CDR3 contains 15 residues. The ends were cut back, 1 base at V and 3 bases at J, with 12 bases in the middle. Looked up from germline, CDR1 is SEHNR and CDR2 is FQNEAQ (reference sequence). The CDR3 DNA reads as TGTGCCAGCAGCTTAGTCGGCACAACGAAAGAGACCCAGTACTTC. It translates to CASSLVGTTKETQYF.

This clone was seen a few times. This rearrangement joins TRBV13 to TRBJ1-4; unclear D gene. From germline, CDR1 is PRHDT and CDR2 FYEKMQ (reference sequence). This CDR3 region has 12 residues. The V and J ends lost 6 bases and 8 bases respectively, with 10 bases between them. CDR3 amino acids: CASRRLEEKLFF. CDR3 bases: TGTGCCAGCAGGAGGTTAGAAGAAAAACTGTTTTTT.

The chain couples TRBV7-2 to TRBJ1-2; a possible D gene is TRBD1 (5 bases). Per the germline V gene, CDR1 is SGHTA and CDR2 is FQGNSA. Trimming removed 1 base at V and 6 bases at J, with 9 bases between. CDR3 size: 13 residues. CDR3 residues: CASSLVLGDGYTF. The CDR3 DNA reads as TGTGCCAGCAGCTTAGTTCTGGGGGATGGCTACACCTTC.

The CDR3 DNA follows: TGCGCCAGCAGCCAAGGGGGTGCCGGGACAGCAACTAATGAAAAACTGTTTTTT. It specifies CASSQGGAGTATNEKLFF. The gene calls are TRBV4-1 and TRBJ1-4; 7 bases line up with TRBD1. J lost 0 bases, V lost 1 base, and 8 bases had no gene match. Germline-derived CDR1 and CDR2 are MGHRA and YSYEKL. This CDR3 comprises 18 residues.

V usage is TRBV7-2 and J usage is TRBJ1-1; D unclear. V lost 1 base, J lost 1 base, and 7 bases lay in between. There are 14 residues in the CDR3. Per the germline V gene, CDR1 is SGHTA and CDR2 is FQGNSA. CDR3 DNA sequence: TGTGCCAGCAGCTTAGTTCGGGGGAACACTGAAGCTTTCTTT. This translates into CASSLVRGNTEAFF. The variable domain in full, with the rest retrieved from reference TRBV7-2 and TRBJ1-1, is GAGVSQSPSNKVTEKGKDVELRCDPISGHTALYWYRQSLGQGLEFLIYFQGNSAPDKSGLPSDRFSAERTGGSVSTLTIQRTQQEDSAVYLCASSLVRGNTEAFFGQGTRLTVV.

The chain combines TRBV6-6 with TRBJ1-1; D unclear. V shed 5 bases and J shed 10 bases, with 8 bases lying between them. Germline CDR1 is MNHNY and CDR2 is SVGAGI (reference sequence). This CDR3 is built from 10 residues. The CDR3 bases are TGTGCCAGCAGTGACTTGGGAGCTTTCTTT. Residues: CASSDLGAFF.

This rearrangement joins TRBV6-5 to TRBJ2-7; D not resolved. The CDR3 is made up of 13 amino acids. CDR1 and CDR2 (germline): MNHEY, SVGAGI. V lost 0 bases and J lost 10, with 13 bases in between. This chain's CDR3 is CASSYSLVAGQYF. The CDR3 bases are TGTGCCAGCAGTTACTCGCTGGTAGCAGGCCAGTACTTC.

This rearrangement joins TRBV5-1 to TRBJ2-5; D is perhaps TRBD2 (6 bases). In germline, CDR1 is SGHRS, CDR2 YFSETQ. V was pared by 4 bases and J by 2 bases, with 18 bases between. CDR3 size: 16 residues. For the CDR3, the DNA is TGCGCCAGCAGCCGCCGTCCGGGACTGATGCAAGAGACCCAGTACTTC. Its translation is CASSRRPGLMQETQYF.

The rearrangement uses TRBV6-5 and TRBJ2-2; D gene unclear. Germline CDR1 and CDR2: MNHEY and SVGAGI. The ends were cut back, 5 bases at V and 0 bases at J, with 4 bases in the middle. The CDR3 length is 13 residues. CDR3 residues: CASSPANTGELFF. The CDR3 DNA is TGTGCCAGCAGTCCGGCGAACACCGGGGAGCTGTTTTTT.

V is TRBV5-5 and J is TRBJ1-2; D unclear. Germline CDR1 reads SGHKS; CDR2 reads YYEKEE (reference sequence). With 6 bases removed from V and 4 bases from J, the gap between germline ends came to 16 bases. This CDR3 is built from 14 residues. In DNA form, the CDR3 reads TGTGCCAGCACCACGACCGAGGGTTCCTATGGCTACACCTTC. Encoded protein: CASTTTEGSYGYTF.

The chain joins TRBV6-1 to TRBJ1-6, with 8 positions matching TRBD1. CDR3 size: 15 residues. With V trimmed by 1 base and J by 7 bases, 3 bases remained unmatched. The germline V gene encodes CDR1 MNHNS and CDR2 SASEGT. CDR3 bases: TGTGCCAGCAGTGAAGGGACAGGGCGGAATTCACCCCTCCACTTT. Translating it yields CASSEGTGRNSPLHF.

This clone was observed a handful of times. The rearrangement uses TRBV30 and TRBJ1-1, with D possibly TRBD1 on 5 matching bases. Germline V CDR1 and CDR2: GTSNPN, SVGIG (reference sequence). There are 12 residues in the CDR3. V gave up 0 bases and J gave up 11 bases, with 13 bases separating them. The CDR3 nucleotides are TGTGCCTGGAGTGTACGAGGCAGGGTGGCTTTCTTT. It codes for CAWSVRGRVAFF.

The chain recombines TRBV2 with TRBJ1-5; TRBD1 matches at 8 bases. The CDR3 totals 15 residues. J was trimmed by 2 bases and V by 6 bases; bases with no gene match: 6. The germline gives CDR1 SNHLY, CDR2 FYNNEI. The CDR3 DNA reads TGTGCCAGCAGGGACATGACAGGGGGCAATCAGCCCCAGCATTTT. Amino acids: CASRDMTGGNQPQHF. The full variable domain, rest sourced from reference TRBV2 and TRBJ1-5, is EPEVTQTPSHQVTQMGQEVILRCVPISNHLYFYWYRQILGQKVEFLVSFYNNEISEKSEIFDDQFSVERPDGSNFTLKIRSTKLEDSAMYFCASRDMTGGNQPQHFGDGTRLSIL.